What follows describes a single T cell receptor (beta chain). Its antigen is undetermined. TCR alpha and TCR beta cDNA libraries with sample barcodes and UMIs came from 5'RACE using constant-segment primers. TCRdb reprocessed the 5' RACE reads via MiXCR and lists one record per CDR3 protein. Found here are around 300,000 distinct CDR3 sequences, roughly an eighth of them singletons; the top ten hold about 24%. The sample is drawn from a study of T-cell memory formation after mild COVID-19. Whole-study context: There were largely donor-specific TCR clusters. Whole-study findings and limits: Clones contracting across day 15 to 85 had a balanced CD4/CD8 profile; later expanding clones leaned CD4+.

Trimming left V 5 bases short and J 6 bases short, with 23 bases between. The CDR3 extends over 17 amino acids. Per germline, CDR1 SGHVS and CDR2 FNYEAQ. V usage is TRBV7-6 and J usage is TRBJ2-1; D is tentatively TRBD1 or TRBD2 (7 bases each). Sequencing input: PBMCs or a T cell subset sorted from them (not recorded which). The sequence derives from a man in his late teens or twenties who had mild COVID-19 (a few samples of this study predate the infection). Cell type and time point are not known. CDR3 sequence: CASSPEGRRGGANEQFF. For the CDR3, the DNA is TGTGCCAGCAGCCCCGAGGGGCGCAGGGGGGGTGCCAATGAGCAGTTCTTC.